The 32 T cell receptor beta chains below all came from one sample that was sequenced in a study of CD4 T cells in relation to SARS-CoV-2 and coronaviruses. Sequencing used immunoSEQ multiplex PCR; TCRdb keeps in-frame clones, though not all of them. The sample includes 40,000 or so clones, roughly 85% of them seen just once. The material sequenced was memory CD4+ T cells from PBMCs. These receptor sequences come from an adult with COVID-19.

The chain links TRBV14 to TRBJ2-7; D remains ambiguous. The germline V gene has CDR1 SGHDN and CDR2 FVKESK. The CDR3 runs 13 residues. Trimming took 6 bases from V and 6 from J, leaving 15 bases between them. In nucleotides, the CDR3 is TGTGCCAGCAGAAAGGTAGGGTTGTCCGAGCAGTACTTC. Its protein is CASRKVGLSEQYF.

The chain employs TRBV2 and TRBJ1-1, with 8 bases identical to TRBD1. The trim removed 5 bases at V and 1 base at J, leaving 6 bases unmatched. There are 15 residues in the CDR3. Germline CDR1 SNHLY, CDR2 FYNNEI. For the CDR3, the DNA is TGTGCCAGCAGTACCCAGGGGGCGGGGAACACTGAAGCTTTCTTT. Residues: CASSTQGAGNTEAFF. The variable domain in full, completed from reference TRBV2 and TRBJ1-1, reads EPEVTQTPSHQVTQMGQEVILRCVPISNHLYFYWYRQILGQKVEFLVSFYNNEISEKSEIFDDQFSVERPDGSNFTLKIRSTKLEDSAMYFCASSTQGAGNTEAFFGQGTRLTVV.

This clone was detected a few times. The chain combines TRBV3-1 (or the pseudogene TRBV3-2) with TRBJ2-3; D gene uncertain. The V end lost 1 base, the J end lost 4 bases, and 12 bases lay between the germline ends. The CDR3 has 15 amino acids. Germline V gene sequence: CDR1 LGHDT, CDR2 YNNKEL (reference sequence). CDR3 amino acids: CASSQGLDGADTQYF. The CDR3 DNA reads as TGTGCCAGCAGCCAAGGATTAGATGGCGCAGATACGCAGTATTTT.

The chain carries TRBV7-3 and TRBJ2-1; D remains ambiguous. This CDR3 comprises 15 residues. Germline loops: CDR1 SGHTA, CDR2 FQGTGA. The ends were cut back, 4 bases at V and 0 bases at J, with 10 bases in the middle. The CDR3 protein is CASSSGFSSYNEQFF. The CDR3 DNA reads TGTGCCAGCAGCTCCGGTTTTAGCTCCTACAATGAGCAGTTCTTC.

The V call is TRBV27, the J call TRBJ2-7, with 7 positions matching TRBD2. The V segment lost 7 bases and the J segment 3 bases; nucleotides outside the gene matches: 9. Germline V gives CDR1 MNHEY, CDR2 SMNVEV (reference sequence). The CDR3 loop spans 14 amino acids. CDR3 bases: TGTGCCAGCAAGTCTAGCGGAAATTACTACGAGCAGTACTTC. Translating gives CASKSSGNYYEQYF.

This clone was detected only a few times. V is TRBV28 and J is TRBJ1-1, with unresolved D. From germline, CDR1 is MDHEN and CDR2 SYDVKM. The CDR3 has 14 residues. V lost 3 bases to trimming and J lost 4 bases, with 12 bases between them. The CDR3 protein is CASSFTESATEAFF. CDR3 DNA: TGTGCCAGCAGTTTCACCGAGAGCGCCACTGAAGCTTTCTTT. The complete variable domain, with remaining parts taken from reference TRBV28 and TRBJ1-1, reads DVKVTQSSRYLVKRTGEKVFLECVQDMDHENMFWYRQDPGLGLRLIYFSYDVKMKEKGDIPEGYSVSREKKERFSLILESASTNQTSMYLCASSFTESATEAFFGQGTRLTVV.

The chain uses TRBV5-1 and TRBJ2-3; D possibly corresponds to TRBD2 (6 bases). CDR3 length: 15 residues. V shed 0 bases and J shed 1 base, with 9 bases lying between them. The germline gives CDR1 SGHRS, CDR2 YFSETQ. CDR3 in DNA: TGCGCCAGCAGCTTGGAGTGGGGGGGCACAGATACGCAGTATTTT. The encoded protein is CASSLEWGGTDTQYF.

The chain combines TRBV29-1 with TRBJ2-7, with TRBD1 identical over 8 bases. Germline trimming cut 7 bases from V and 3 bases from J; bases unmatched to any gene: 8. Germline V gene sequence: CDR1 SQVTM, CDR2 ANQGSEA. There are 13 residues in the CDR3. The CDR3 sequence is CSAAWTGNYEQYF. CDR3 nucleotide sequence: TGCAGCGCCGCCTGGACAGGGAACTACGAGCAGTACTTC.

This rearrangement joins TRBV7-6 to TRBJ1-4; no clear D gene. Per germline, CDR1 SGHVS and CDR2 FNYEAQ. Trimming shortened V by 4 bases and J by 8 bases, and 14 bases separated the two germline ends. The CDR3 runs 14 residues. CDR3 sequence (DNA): TGTGCCAGCAGCTCGGCCGGGTGGAGGGAAAAACTGTTTTTT. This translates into CASSSAGWREKLFF.

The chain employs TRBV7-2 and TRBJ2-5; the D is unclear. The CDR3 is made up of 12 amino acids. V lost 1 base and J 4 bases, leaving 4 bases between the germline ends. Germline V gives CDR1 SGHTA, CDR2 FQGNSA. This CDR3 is CASSLDPETQYF. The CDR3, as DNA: TGTGCCAGCAGCTTAGATCCAGAGACCCAGTACTTC.

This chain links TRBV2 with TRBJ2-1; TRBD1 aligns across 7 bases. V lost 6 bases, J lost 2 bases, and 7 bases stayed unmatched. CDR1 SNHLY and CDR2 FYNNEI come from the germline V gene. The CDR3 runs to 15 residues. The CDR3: CASRQGQNPYNEQFF. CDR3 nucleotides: TGTGCCAGCAGGCAGGGACAGAACCCCTACAATGAGCAGTTCTTC.

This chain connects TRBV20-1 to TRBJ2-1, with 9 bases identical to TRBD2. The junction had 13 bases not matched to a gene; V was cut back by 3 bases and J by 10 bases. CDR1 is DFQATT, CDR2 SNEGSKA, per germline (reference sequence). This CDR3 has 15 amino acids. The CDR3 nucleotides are TGCAGTGCTAGTGGTCGGGCGGGAGGGTCCGAAGAGCAGTTCTTC. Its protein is CSASGRAGGSEEQFF.

The CDR3, as DNA: TGTGCCAGCAGCACAACCGGGACAGGGGATTCACCCCTCCACTTT. This sequence encodes CASSTTGTGDSPLHF. The J gene is TRBJ1-6, the V gene TRBV9, with 10 bases identical to TRBD1. Trimming removed 4 bases from V and 8 bases from J; junction bases left unmatched: 6. Germline values: CDR1 SGDLS, CDR2 YYNGEE. The CDR3 loop spans 15 amino acids.

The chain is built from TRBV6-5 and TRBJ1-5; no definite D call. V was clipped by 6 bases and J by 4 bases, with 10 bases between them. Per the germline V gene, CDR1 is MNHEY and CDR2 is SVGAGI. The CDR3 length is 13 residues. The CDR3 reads CASRPSENQPQHF. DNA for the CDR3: TGTGCCAGCAGACCCAGTGAAAATCAGCCCCAGCATTTT.

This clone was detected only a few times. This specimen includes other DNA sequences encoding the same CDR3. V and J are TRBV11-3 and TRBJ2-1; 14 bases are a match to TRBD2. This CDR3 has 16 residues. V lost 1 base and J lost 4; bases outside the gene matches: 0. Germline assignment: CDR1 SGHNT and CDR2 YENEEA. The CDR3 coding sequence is TGTGCCAGCAGCTTAGGGACTAGCGGGAGGTACAATGAGCAGTTCTTC. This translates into CASSLGTSGRYNEQFF.

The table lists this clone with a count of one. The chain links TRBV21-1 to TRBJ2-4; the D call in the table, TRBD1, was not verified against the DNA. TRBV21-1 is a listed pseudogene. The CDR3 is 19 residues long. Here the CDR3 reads CASSKGVTVSQIAKNIQYF. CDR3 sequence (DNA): TGTGCCAGCAGCAAAGGGGTTACAGTTAGTCAGATAGCCAAAAACATTCAGTACTTC.

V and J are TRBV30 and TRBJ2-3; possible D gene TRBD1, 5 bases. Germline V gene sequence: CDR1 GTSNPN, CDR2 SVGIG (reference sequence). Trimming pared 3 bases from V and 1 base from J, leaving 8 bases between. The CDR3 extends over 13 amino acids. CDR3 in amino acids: CAWSARGTDTQYF. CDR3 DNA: TGTGCCTGGAGCGCCAGGGGCACAGATACGCAGTATTTT.

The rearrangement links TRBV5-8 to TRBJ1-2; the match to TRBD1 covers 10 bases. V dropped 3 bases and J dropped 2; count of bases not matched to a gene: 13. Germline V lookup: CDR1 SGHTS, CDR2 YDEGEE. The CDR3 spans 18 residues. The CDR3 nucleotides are TGTGCCAGCAGCTATACGACAGGGGGCCTATCGTCCAACTATGGCTACACCTTC. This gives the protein CASSYTTGGLSSNYGYTF.

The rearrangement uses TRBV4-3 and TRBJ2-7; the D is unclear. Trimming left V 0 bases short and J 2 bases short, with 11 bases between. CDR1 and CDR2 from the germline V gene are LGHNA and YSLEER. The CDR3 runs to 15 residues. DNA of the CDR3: TGCGCCAGCAGCCAAGAACTGGGCGACACCTACGAGCAGTACTTC. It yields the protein CASSQELGDTYEQYF.

CDR3 region: CASSQQTRVTSGEKLFF. The DNA for the CDR3 is TGTGCCAGCAGCCAGCAAACAAGGGTCACGTCAGGTGAAAAACTGTTTTTT. The chain links TRBV4-2 to TRBJ1-4; D ambiguous. The V gene lost 3 bases and the J gene lost 7 bases, with 21 bases spanning the gap. CDR3 size: 17 residues. CDR1 is LGHNA, CDR2 YNFKEQ, per germline.

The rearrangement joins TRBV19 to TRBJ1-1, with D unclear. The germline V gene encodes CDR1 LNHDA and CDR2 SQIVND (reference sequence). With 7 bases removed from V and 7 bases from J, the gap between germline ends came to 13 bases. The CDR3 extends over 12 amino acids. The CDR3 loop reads CASTDRKSEAFF. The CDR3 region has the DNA TGTGCCAGTACAGACCGAAAAAGTGAAGCTTTCTTT. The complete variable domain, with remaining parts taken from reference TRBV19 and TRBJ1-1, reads DGGITQSPKYLFRKEGQNVTLSCEQNLNHDAMYWYRQDPGQGLRLIYYSQIVNDFQKGDIAEGYSVSREKKESFPLTVTSAQKNPTAFYLCASTDRKSEAFFGQGTRLTVV.

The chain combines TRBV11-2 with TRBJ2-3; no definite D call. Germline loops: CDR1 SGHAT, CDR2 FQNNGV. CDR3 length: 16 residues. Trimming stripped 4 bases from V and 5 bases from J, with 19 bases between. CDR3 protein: CASSSQPQSRGDTQYF. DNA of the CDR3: TGTGCCAGCAGCTCCCAACCCCAGAGTCGAGGAGATACGCAGTATTTT.

The DNA for the CDR3 is TGTGCCACCAGTGATTTGAACAGACACACTAGCAATCAGCCCCAGCATTTT. It is translated as CATSDLNRHTSNQPQHF. The chain uses TRBV24-1 and TRBJ1-5; D is unresolved. The germline CDR1 and CDR2 sequences are KGHDR and SFDVKD. Deletions cut 0 bases from V and 0 bases from J, with 11 bases between. The CDR3 covers 17 residues.

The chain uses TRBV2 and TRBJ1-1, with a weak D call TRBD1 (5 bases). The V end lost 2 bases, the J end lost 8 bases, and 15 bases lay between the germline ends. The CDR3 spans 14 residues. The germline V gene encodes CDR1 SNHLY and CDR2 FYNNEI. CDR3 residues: CASSESNAWGEAFF. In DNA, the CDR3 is TGTGCCAGCAGTGAATCCAACGCCTGGGGGGAAGCTTTCTTT. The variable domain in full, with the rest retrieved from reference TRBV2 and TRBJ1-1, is EPEVTQTPSHQVTQMGQEVILRCVPISNHLYFYWYRQILGQKVEFLVSFYNNEISEKSEIFDDQFSVERPDGSNFTLKIRSTKLEDSAMYFCASSESNAWGEAFFGQGTRLTVV.

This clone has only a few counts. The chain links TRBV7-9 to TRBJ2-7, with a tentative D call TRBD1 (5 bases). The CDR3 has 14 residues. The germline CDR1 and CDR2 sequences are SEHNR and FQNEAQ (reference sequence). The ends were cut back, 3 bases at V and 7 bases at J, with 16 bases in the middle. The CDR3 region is CASSLQGGIGEQYF. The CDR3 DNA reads TGTGCCAGCAGCTTGCAGGGTGGAATCGGGGAGCAGTACTTC.

The CDR3 nucleotides are TGTGCCATCAGTGAGAATAGGGCCGGAGGTGAAAAACTGTTTTTT. Translation gives CAISENRAGGEKLFF. V gene TRBV10-3 combines with J gene TRBJ1-4, with D hard to call. V dropped 2 bases and J dropped 7 bases, with 14 bases sitting between them. The CDR3 is 15 residues long. Germline V gene sequence: CDR1 ENHRY, CDR2 SYGVKD.

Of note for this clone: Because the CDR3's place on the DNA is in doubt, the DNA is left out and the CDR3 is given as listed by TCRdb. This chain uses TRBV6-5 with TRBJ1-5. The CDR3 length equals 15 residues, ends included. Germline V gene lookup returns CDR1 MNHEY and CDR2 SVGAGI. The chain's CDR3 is CASILDQASNQPQHF.

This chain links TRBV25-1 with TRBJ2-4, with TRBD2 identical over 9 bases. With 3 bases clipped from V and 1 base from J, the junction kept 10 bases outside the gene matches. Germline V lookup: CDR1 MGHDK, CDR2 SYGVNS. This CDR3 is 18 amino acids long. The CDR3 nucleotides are TGTGCCAGCAGTGATCCTACTCCGGGACTAGCCGCCAAAAACATTCAGTACTTC. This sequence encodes CASSDPTPGLAAKNIQYF.

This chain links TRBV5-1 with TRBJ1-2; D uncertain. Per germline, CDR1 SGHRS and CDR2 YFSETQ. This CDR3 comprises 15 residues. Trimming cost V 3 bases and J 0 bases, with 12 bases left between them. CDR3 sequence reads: CASSWGRETNYGYTF. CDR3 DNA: TGCGCCAGCAGCTGGGGTAGGGAAACTAACTATGGCTACACCTTC. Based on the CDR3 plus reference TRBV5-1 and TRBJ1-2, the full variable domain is KAGVTQTPRYLIKTRGQQVTLSCSPISGHRSVSWYQQTPGQGLQFLFEYFSETQRNKGNFPGRFSGRQFSNSRSEMNVSTLELGDSALYLCASSWGRETNYGYTFGSGTRLTVV.

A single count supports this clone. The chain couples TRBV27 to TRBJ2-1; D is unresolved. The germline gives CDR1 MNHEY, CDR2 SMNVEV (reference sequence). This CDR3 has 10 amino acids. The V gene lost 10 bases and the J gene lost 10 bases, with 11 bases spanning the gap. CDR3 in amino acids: CATRPAEQFF. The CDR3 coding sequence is TGTGCCACCCGACCTGCAGAGCAGTTCTTC.

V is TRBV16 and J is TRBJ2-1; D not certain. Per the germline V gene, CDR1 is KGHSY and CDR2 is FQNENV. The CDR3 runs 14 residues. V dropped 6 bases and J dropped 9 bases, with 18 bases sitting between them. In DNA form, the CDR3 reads TGTGCCAGCAGTCAAACGTCCCAGGATACTGAGCAGTTCTTC. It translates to CASSQTSQDTEQFF.

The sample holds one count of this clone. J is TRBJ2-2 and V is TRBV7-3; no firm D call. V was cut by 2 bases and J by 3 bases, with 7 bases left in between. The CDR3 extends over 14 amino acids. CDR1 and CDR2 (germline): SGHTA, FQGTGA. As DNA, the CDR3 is TGTGCCAGCAGCTTACGTATGGACACCGGGGAGCTGTTTTTT. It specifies CASSLRMDTGELFF.